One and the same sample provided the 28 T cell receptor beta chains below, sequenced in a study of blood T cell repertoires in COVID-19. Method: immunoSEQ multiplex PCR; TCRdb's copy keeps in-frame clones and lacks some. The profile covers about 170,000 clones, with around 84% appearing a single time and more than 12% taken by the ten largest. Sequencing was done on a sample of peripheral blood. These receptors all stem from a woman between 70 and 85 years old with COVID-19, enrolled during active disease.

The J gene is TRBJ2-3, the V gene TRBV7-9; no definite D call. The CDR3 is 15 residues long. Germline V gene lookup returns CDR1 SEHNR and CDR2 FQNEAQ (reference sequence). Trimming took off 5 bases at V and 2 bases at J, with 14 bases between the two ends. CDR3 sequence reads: CASSPSRAHTDTQYF. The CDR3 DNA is TGTGCCAGCAGCCCCTCGAGAGCCCACACAGATACGCAGTATTTT.

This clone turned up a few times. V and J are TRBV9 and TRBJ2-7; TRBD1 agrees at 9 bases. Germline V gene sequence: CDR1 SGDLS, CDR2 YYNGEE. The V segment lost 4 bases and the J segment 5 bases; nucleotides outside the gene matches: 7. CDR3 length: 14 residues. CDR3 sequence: CASSLGTGSDEQYF. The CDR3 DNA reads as TGTGCCAGCAGCTTAGGGACAGGGTCGGACGAGCAGTACTTC.

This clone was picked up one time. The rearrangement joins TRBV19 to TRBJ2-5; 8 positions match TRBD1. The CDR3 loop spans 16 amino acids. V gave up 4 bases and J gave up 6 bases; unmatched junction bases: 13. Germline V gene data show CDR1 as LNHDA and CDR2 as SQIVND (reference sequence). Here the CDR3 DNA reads TGTGCCAGTAGTAACCCCGGACAGGGTGGGGGGAAGACCCAGTACTTC. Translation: CASSNPGQGGGKTQYF.

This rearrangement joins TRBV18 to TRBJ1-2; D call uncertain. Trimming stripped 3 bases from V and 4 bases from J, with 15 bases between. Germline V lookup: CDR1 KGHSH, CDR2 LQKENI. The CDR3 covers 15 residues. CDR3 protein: CASSPDSPRGYGYTF. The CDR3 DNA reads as TGTGCCAGCTCACCGGATTCCCCGAGAGGCTATGGCTACACCTTC.

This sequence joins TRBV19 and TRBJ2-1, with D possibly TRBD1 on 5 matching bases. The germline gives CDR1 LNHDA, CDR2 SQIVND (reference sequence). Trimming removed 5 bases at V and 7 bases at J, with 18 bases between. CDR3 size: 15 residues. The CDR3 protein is CASSLGKSGFNEQFF. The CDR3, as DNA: TGTGCCAGTAGTCTAGGAAAATCAGGGTTTAATGAGCAGTTCTTC.

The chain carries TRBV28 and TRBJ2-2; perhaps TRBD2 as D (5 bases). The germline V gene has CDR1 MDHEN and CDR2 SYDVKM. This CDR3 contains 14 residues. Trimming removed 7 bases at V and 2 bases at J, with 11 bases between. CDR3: CASTHGLNTGELFF. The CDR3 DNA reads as TGTGCCAGCACTCATGGACTCAACACCGGGGAGCTGTTTTTT. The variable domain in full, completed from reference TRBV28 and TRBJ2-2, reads DVKVTQSSRYLVKRTGEKVFLECVQDMDHENMFWYRQDPGLGLRLIYFSYDVKMKEKGDIPEGYSVSREKKERFSLILESASTNQTSMYLCASTHGLNTGELFFGEGSRLTVL.

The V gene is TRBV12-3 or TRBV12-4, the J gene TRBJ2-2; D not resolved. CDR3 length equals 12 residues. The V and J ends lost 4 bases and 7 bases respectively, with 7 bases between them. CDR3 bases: TGTGCCAGCAGTTCCCTATTCGGGGAGCTGTTTTTT. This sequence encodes CASSSLFGELFF.

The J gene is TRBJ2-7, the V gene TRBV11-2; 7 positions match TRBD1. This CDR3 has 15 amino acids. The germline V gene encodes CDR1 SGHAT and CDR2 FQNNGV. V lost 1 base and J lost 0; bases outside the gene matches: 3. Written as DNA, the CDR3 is TGTGCCAGCAGCTTAGTAACAGGGGACTCCTACGAGCAGTACTTC. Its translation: CASSLVTGDSYEQYF.

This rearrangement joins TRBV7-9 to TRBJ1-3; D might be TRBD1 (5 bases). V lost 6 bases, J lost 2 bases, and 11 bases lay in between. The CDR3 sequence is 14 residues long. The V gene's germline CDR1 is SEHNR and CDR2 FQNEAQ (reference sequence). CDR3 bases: TGTGCCAGCAGTGACAGTCCCCCTGGAAACACCATATATTTT. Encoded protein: CASSDSPPGNTIYF.

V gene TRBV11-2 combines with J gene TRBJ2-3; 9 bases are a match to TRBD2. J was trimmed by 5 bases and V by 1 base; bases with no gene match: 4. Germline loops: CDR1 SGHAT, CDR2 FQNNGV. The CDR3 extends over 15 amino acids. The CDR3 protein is CASSLVRGGQDTQYF. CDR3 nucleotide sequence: TGTGCCAGCAGCTTAGTGCGGGGGGGCCAAGATACGCAGTATTTT. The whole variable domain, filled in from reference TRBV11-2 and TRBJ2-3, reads EAGVAQSPRYKIIEKRQSVAFWCNPISGHATLYWYQQILGQGPKLLIQFQNNGVVDDSQLPKDRFSAERLKGVDSTLKIQPAKLEDSAVYLCASSLVRGGQDTQYFGPGTRLTVL.

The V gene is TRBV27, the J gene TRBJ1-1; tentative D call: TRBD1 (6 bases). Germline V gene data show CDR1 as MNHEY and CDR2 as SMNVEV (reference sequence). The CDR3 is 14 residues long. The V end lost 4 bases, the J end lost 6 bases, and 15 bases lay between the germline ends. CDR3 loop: CASSYRAPGSEAFF. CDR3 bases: TGTGCCAGCAGTTACAGGGCTCCGGGCTCTGAAGCTTTCTTT.

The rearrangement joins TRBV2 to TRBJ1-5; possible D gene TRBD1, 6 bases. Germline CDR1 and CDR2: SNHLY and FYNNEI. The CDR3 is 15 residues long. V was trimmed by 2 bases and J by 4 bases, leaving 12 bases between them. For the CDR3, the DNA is TGTGCCAGCAGTGAATTGGGGGCACGGAATCAGCCCCAGCATTTT. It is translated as CASSELGARNQPQHF.

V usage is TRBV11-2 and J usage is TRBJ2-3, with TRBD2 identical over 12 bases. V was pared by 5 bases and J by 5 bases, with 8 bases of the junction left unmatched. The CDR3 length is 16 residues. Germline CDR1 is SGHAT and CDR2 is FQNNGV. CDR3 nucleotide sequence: TGTGCCAGCAGCGTAACGCTAGCGGGAGGGCAAGATACGCAGTATTTT. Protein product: CASSVTLAGGQDTQYF.

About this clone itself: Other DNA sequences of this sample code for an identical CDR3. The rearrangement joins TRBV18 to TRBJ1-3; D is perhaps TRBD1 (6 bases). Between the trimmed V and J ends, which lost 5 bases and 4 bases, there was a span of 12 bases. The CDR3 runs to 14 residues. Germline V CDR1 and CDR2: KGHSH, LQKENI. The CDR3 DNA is TGTGCCAGCTCATCCGGGACATCGGGAAACACCATATATTTT. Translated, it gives CASSSGTSGNTIYF.

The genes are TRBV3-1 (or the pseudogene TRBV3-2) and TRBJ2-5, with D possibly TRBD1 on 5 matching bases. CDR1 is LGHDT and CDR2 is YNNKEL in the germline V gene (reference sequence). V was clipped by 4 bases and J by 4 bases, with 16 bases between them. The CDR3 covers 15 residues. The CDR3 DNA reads TGTGCCAGCAGCCTCGTAACGTCAGGGTCAGAGACCCAGTACTTC. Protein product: CASSLVTSGSETQYF.

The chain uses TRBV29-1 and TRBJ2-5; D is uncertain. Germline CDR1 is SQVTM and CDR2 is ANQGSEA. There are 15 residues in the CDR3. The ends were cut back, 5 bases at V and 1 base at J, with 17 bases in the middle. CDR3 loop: CSVNVEASSQETQYF. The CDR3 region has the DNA TGCAGCGTTAATGTTGAGGCCAGTTCCCAAGAGACCCAGTACTTC.

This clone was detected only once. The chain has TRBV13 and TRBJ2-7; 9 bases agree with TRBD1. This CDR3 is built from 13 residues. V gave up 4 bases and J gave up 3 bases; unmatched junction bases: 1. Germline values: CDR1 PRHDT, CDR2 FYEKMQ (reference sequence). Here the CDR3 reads CASSSGQGYEQYF. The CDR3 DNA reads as TGTGCCAGCAGCTCGGGACAGGGCTACGAGCAGTACTTC.

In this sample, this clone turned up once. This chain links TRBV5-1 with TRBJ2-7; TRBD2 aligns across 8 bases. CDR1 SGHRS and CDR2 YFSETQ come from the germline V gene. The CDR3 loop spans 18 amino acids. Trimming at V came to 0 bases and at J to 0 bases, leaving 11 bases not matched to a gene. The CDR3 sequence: CASSLVSSGLINSYEQYF. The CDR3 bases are TGCGCCAGCAGCTTGGTATCTAGCGGGCTCATTAACTCCTACGAGCAGTACTTC.

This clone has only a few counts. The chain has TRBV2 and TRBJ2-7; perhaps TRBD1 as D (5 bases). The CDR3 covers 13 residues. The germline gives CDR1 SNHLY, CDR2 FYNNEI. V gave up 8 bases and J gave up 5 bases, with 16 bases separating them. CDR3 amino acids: CASVPWQGHEQYV. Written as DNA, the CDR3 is TGTGCCAGCGTCCCGTGGCAGGGCCACGAGCAGTACGTC.

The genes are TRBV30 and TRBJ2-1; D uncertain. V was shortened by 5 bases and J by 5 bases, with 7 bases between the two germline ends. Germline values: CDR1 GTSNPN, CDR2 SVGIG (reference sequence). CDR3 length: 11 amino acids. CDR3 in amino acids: CAWQFHNEQFF. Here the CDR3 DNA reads TGTGCCTGGCAGTTCCACAATGAGCAGTTCTTC. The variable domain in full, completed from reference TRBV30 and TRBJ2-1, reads SQTIHQWPATLVQPVGSPLSLECTVEGTSNPNLYWYRQAAGRGLQLLFYSVGIGQISSEVPQNLSASRPQDRQFILSSKKLLLSDSGFYLCAWQFHNEQFFGPGTRLTVL.

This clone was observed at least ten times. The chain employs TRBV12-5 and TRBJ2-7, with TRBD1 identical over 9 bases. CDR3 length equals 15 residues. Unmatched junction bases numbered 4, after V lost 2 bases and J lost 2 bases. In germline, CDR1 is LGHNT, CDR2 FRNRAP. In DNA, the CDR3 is TGTGCTAGTGGTTTGCCGGGACAGGGAACCTACGAGCAGTACGTC. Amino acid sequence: CASGLPGQGTYEQYV.

The CDR3 coding sequence is TGTGCCAGCAGTGAACGGCCCAGGGTGGGAACTGAAGCTTTCTTT. Protein product: CASSERPRVGTEAFF. The chain carries TRBV2 and TRBJ1-1, with a tentative D call TRBD1 (5 bases). The V gene's germline CDR1 is SNHLY and CDR2 FYNNEI. The CDR3 covers 15 residues. V lost 2 bases and J 5 bases, leaving 15 bases between the germline ends.

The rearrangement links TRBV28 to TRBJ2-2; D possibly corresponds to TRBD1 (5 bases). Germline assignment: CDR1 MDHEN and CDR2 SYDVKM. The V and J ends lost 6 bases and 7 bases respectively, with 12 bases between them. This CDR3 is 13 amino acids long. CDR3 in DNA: TGTGCCAGCAGCCCACCAGGGATCGGGGAGCTGTTTTTT. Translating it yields CASSPPGIGELFF.

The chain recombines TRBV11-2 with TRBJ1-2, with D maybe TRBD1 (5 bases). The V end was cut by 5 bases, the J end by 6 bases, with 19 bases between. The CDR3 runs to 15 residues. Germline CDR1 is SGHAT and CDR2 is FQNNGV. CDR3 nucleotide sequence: TGTGCCAGCAGCCCCCGCGGAGTTGGGACTGATGGCTACACCTTC. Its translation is CASSPRGVGTDGYTF.

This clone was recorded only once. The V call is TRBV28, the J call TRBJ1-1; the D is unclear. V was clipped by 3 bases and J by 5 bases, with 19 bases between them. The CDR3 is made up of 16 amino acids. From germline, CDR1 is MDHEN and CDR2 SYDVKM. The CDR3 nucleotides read TGTGCCAGCAGTTTGTCGGGTAGGAGAACCGGAACTGAAGCTTTCTTT. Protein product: CASSLSGRRTGTEAFF.

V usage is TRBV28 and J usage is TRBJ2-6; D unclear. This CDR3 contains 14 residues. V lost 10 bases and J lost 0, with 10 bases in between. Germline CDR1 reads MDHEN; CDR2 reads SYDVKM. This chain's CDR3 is CATIRSSGANVLTF. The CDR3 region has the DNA TGTGCCACTATAAGGAGCTCTGGGGCCAACGTCCTGACTTTC.

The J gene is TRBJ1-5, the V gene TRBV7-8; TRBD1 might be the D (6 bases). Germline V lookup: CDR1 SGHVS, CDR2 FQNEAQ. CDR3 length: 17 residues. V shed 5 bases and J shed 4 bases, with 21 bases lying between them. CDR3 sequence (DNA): TGTGCCAGCAGCCCCCGGCCGGGACACCAAGGGAATCAGCCCCAGCATTTT. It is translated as CASSPRPGHQGNQPQHF.

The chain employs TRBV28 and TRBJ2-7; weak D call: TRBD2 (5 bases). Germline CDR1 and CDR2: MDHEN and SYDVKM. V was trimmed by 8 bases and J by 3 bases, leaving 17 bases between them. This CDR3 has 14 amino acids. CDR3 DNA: TGTGCCAGCGAAAACAGTCCAGGACTCTACGAGCAGTACTTC. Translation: CASENSPGLYEQYF.